These 21 T cell receptor beta chains were sequenced from one sample in a study of blood T cell repertoires in COVID-19. Clones were read by immunoSEQ multiplex PCR, and TCRdb kept only the in-frame ones, dropping some. Found here are approximately 49,000 clones, 80% to 85% of them singletons; the top ten hold 1.6%. The material sequenced was peripheral blood. Source of these receptors: a man aged 45 to 65 with acute or convalescent COVID-19.

The chain couples TRBV25-1 to TRBJ1-2; weak D call: TRBD1 (5 bases). The CDR3 has 14 amino acids. Trimming took 1 base from V and 4 from J, leaving 10 bases between them. Germline CDR1 and CDR2: MGHDK and SYGVNS. This CDR3 reads CASSESWGVYGYTF. The CDR3, as DNA: TGTGCCAGCAGTGAATCTTGGGGCGTCTATGGCTACACCTTC.

This sequence joins TRBV10-2 and TRBJ1-1; possible D gene TRBD1, 6 bases. In germline, CDR1 is WSHSY, CDR2 SAAADI. This CDR3 has 14 amino acids. V lost 4 bases, J lost 8 bases, and 17 bases lay in between. The DNA for the CDR3 is TGCGCCAGCAGTGTGCTACAGGGACAAGCAGAAGCTTTCTTT. Translation: CASSVLQGQAEAFF.

The chain has TRBV5-4 and TRBJ2-3, with D unclear. Trimming pared 7 bases from V and 5 bases from J, leaving 14 bases between. CDR3 size: 13 residues. Germline lookup yields CDR1 SGHNT and CDR2 YYREEE (reference sequence). The CDR3 is CASSSTQEDTQYF. The DNA for the CDR3 is TGTGCCAGCTCGAGTACCCAGGAAGATACGCAGTATTTT.

The chain is built from TRBV28 and TRBJ2-2; 12 positions agree with TRBD1. Germline CDR1 reads MDHEN; CDR2 reads SYDVKM. After removal of 11 bases from V and 0 bases from J, the junction contained 7 bases not matched to a gene. The CDR3 contains 16 residues. CDR3 bases: TGTGCCTGCCGGGACAGGGGGCCCGCGAACACCGGGGAGCTGTTTTTT. Translation gives CACRDRGPANTGELFF.

The chain links TRBV4-2 to TRBJ2-3; 10 nucleotides agree with TRBD2. This CDR3 contains 16 residues. Germline-derived CDR1 and CDR2 are LGHNA and YNFKEQ. V lost 1 base to trimming and J lost 5 bases; unmatched junction nucleotides: 6. CDR3 protein: CASSQVASGGGDTQYF. Written as DNA, the CDR3 is TGTGCCAGCAGCCAAGTAGCTAGCGGGGGCGGAGATACGCAGTATTTT.

The rearrangement joins TRBV28 to TRBJ1-4; D is perhaps TRBD1 (6 bases). Per the germline V gene, CDR1 is MDHEN and CDR2 is SYDVKM. CDR3 size: 16 residues. V was trimmed by 4 bases and J by 7 bases, leaving 19 bases between them. The CDR3 coding sequence is TGTGCCAGCAGTTCCCCTGGCGTGGGGGCGGGTGAAAAACTGTTTTTT. Translation gives CASSSPGVGAGEKLFF.

The chain is built from TRBV20-1 and TRBJ2-5, with a possible D match to TRBD1 (6 bases). Germline CDR1 DFQATT, CDR2 SNEGSKA (reference sequence). The CDR3 consists of 15 residues. Trimming left V 3 bases short and J 4 bases short, with 18 bases between. For the CDR3, the DNA is TGCAGTGCTAGTTTATCAACAGGGATGGGAGAGACCCAGTACTTC. It codes for CSASLSTGMGETQYF.

The chain uses TRBV4-2 and TRBJ2-1; 14 bases line up with TRBD2. After removal of 4 bases from V and 7 bases from J, the junction contained 12 bases not matched to a gene. Germline CDR1 LGHNA, CDR2 YNFKEQ. The CDR3 is 18 amino acids. CDR3 sequence: CASSPGTSGSPGGNEQFF. As DNA, the CDR3 is TGTGCCAGCAGCCCCGGGACTAGCGGGAGCCCTGGGGGGAATGAGCAGTTCTTC.

The gene calls are TRBV7-9 and TRBJ1-1; the D gene is possibly TRBD1 (5 bases). The CDR3 spans 16 residues. Trimming cost V 1 base and J 3 bases, with 15 bases left between them. Germline CDR1 and CDR2: SEHNR and FQNEAQ (reference sequence). CDR3 region: CASSLEGVPPDTEAFF. CDR3 DNA: TGTGCCAGCAGCTTAGAAGGGGTCCCCCCGGACACTGAAGCTTTCTTT.

This clone was detected only a few times. The J gene is TRBJ1-6, the V gene TRBV27, with 8 bases aligning to TRBD1. The V and J ends lost 10 bases and 9 bases, in that order; junction bases with no gene match: 5. The CDR3 consists of 12 residues. Germline CDR1 reads MNHEY; CDR2 reads SMNVEV (reference sequence). The CDR3 region has the DNA TGTGCCATCAAAACAGGGGGTTCACCCCTCCACTTT. Translated, it gives CAIKTGGSPLHF.

This clone was seen only a few times. This chain connects TRBV14 to TRBJ2-7; TRBD1 matches 9 bases. Trimming cost V 4 bases and J 1 base; bases outside gene matches: 11. The CDR3 runs to 17 residues. CDR1 and CDR2 from the germline V gene are SGHDN and FVKESK. This CDR3 reads CASSRYRDRGGSYEQYF. CDR3 bases: TGTGCCAGCAGCCGTTACCGCGACAGGGGGGGGTCCTACGAGCAGTACTTC.

V is TRBV6-6 and J is TRBJ1-4; 7 nucleotides match TRBD1. Germline assignment: CDR1 MNHNY and CDR2 SVGAGI (reference sequence). This CDR3 is 16 amino acids long. V shed 8 bases and J 0 bases; nucleotides not matched to a gene: 9. The CDR3, as DNA: TGTGCCAGCGCAAGCAGGGGGACCTCAACTAATGAAAAACTGTTTTTT. Its translation is CASASRGTSTNEKLFF.

V is TRBV20-1 and J is TRBJ2-7; 10 bases agree with TRBD1. The V gene's germline CDR1 is DFQATT and CDR2 SNEGSKA (reference sequence). The CDR3 contains 18 residues. The trim removed 3 bases at V and 6 bases at J, leaving 20 bases unmatched. The CDR3 sequence is CSASKPNRLRDRGGEQYF. CDR3 nucleotides: TGCAGTGCTAGTAAGCCGAACCGGTTACGGGACAGGGGAGGCGAGCAGTACTTC.

This CDR3 reads CASSQTGGYTF. In DNA, the CDR3 is TGTGCCAGCAGCCAGACAGGGGGCTACACCTTC. The V gene is TRBV12-3 or TRBV12-4, the J gene TRBJ1-2; 7 nucleotides agree with TRBD1. This CDR3 has 11 amino acids. With V trimmed by 6 bases and J by 8 bases, 3 bases remained unmatched.

This clone was seen a few times. The V call is TRBV6-5, the J call TRBJ1-5; D perhaps matches TRBD1 (5 bases). The CDR3 has 16 amino acids. With 2 bases removed from V and 5 bases from J, the gap between germline ends came to 16 bases. Per the germline V gene, CDR1 is MNHEY and CDR2 is SVGAGI. The CDR3 protein is CASSYPDTPGYQPQHF. In DNA, the CDR3 is TGTGCCAGCAGTTACCCGGACACCCCTGGATATCAGCCCCAGCATTTT.

This clone was seen a handful of times. The chain employs TRBV19 and TRBJ2-7, with TRBD2 matching over 8 bases. CDR3 length: 12 residues. Germline V CDR1 and CDR2: LNHDA, SQIVND (reference sequence). The V segment lost 3 bases and the J segment 7 bases; nucleotides outside the gene matches: 2. CDR3 bases: TGTGCCAGTAGTATGGTAGCGGGGGAGCAGTACTTC. This encodes CASSMVAGEQYF. Filled out from reference TRBV19 and TRBJ2-7, the complete variable domain reads DGGITQSPKYLFRKEGQNVTLSCEQNLNHDAMYWYRQDPGQGLRLIYYSQIVNDFQKGDIAEGYSVSREKKESFPLTVTSAQKNPTAFYLCASSMVAGEQYFGPGTRLTVT.

The chain employs TRBV6-2 or TRBV6-3 and TRBJ2-7, with D maybe TRBD2 (5 bases). Per the germline V gene, CDR1 is MNHEY and CDR2 is SVGEGT. The V and J ends lost 4 bases and 2 bases respectively, with 12 bases between them. The CDR3 covers 14 residues. CDR3 coding DNA: TGTGCCAGCAGTTCCGGACTGTTTGCCTACGAGCAGTACTTC. Translating gives CASSSGLFAYEQYF.

CDR3 in amino acids: CASSQASGGHSNQPQHF. The DNA of the CDR3 is TGTGCCAGCAGCCAAGCTTCAGGGGGCCATAGCAATCAGCCCCAGCATTTT. V and J are TRBV3-1 (or the pseudogene TRBV3-2) and TRBJ1-5, with TRBD1 matching over 8 bases. Trimming took 1 base from V and 0 from J; bases not matched to a gene: 5. The CDR3 runs 17 residues. In germline, CDR1 is LGHDT, CDR2 YNNKEL (reference sequence).

The V gene is TRBV14, the J gene TRBJ1-2; 7 nucleotides align to TRBD1. The CDR3 runs to 14 residues. Germline trimming cut 4 bases from V and 1 base from J; bases unmatched to any gene: 3. Germline V gives CDR1 SGHDN, CDR2 FVKESK. This chain's CDR3 is CASSRAGGNYGYTF. The CDR3 DNA reads as TGTGCCAGCAGCCGGGCAGGGGGTAACTATGGCTACACCTTC.

The chain is built from TRBV27 and TRBJ2-3; D gene ambiguous. V was trimmed by 0 bases and J by 3 bases, leaving 4 bases between them. The CDR3 contains 13 residues. Germline V gives CDR1 MNHEY, CDR2 SMNVEV (reference sequence). CDR3 nucleotides: TGTGCCAGCAGTTTATCTAGAACAGATACGCAGTATTTT. Translated: CASSLSRTDTQYF.

The CDR3 sequence is CASRARYYEQYF. CDR3 bases: TGCGCCAGCAGGGCTAGGTACTACGAGCAGTACTTC. This chain links TRBV5-1 with TRBJ2-7; D gene uncertain. Trimming pared 5 bases from V and 3 bases from J, leaving 9 bases between. The CDR3 runs to 12 residues. Germline-derived CDR1 and CDR2 are SGHRS and YFSETQ.